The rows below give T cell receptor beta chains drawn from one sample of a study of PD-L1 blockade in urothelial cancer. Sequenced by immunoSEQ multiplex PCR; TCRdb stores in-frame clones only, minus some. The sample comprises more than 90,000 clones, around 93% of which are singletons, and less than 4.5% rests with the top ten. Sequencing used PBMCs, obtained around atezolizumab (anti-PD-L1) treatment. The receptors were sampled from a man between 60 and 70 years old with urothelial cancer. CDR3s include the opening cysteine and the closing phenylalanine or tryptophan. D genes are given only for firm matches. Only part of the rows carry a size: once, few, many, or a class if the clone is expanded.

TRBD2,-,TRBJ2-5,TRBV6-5,CASTKIPSGQETQYF,TGTGCCAGCACCAAAATCCCTAGCGGCCAAGAGACCCAGTACTTC
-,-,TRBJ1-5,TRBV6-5,CASSFTSDTLNQPQHF,TGTGCCAGCAGTTTTACCTCGGACACGCTCAATCAGCCCCAGCATTTT
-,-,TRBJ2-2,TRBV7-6,CASSLGQGELFF,TGTGCCAGCAGCTTAGGGCAGGGGGAGCTGTTTTTT
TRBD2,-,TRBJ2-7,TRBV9,CASSARGVGEVLEQYF,TGTGCCAGCAGCGCCCGGGGGGTAGGGGAGGTTCTCGAGCAGTACTTC
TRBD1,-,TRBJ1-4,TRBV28,CASSPHTGANEKLFF,TGTGCCAGCAGCCCACATACAGGGGCTAATGAAAAACTGTTTTTT
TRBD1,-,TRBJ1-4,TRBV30,CAWSYSGQGEKLFF,TGTGCCTGGAGCTACTCAGGACAGGGCGAAAAACTGTTTTTT
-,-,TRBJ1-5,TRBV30,CAWEQGHNQPQHF,TGTGCCTGGGAGCAGGGTCACAATCAGCCCCAGCATTTT
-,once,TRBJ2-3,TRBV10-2,CASAAVDTQYF,TGCGCCTCAGCGGCTGTGGATACGCAGTATTTT
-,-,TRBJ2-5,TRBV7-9,CASSPNLAGETQYF,TGTGCCAGCAGTCCGAACTTAGCCGGAGAGACCCAGTACTTC
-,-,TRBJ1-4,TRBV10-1,CASSDPGDNEKLFF,TGCGCCAGCAGTGATCCCGGGGACAACGAAAAACTGTTTTTT
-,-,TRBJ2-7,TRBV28,CASSSYRDISYEQYF,TGTGCCAGCAGTTCATACCGGGACATCTCCTACGAGCAGTACTTC
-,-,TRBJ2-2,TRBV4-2,CASSQSTSVGTGELFF,TGTGCCAGCAGCCAATCGACTAGTGTCGGCACCGGGGAGCTGTTTTTT
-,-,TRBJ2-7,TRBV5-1,CASNMGSSGEQYF,TGCGCCAGCAATATGGGATCATCGGGGGAGCAGTACTTC
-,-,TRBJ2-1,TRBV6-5,CATARAGSYNEQFF,TGTGCCACCGCTCGGGCGGGTTCCTACAATGAGCAGTTCTTC
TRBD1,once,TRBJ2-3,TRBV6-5,CASRLTGGTDTQYF,TGTGCCAGCAGATTGACAGGGGGCACGGATACGCAGTATTTT
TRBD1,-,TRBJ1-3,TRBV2,CASSRDRGSGNTIYF,TGTGCCAGCAGTCGAGACAGGGGCTCTGGAAACACCATATATTTT
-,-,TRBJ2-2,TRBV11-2,CASSLRWQVAGELFF,TGTGCCAGCAGCTTACGGTGGCAGGTTGCCGGGGAGCTGTTTTTT
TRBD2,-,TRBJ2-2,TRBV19,CASHSGGGNTGELFF,TGTGCCAGTCACTCGGGAGGAGGGAACACCGGGGAGCTGTTTTTT
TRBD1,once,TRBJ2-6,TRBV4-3,CASSQDLRQGSGANVLTF,TGCGCCAGCAGCCAAGATCTGAGACAGGGCTCTGGGGCCAACGTCCTGACTTTC
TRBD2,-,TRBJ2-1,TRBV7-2,CASSRLAEPYNEQFF,TGTGCCAGCAGCAGACTAGCGGAGCCCTACAATGAGCAGTTCTTC